Here is one T cell receptor beta chain with its context. Original methodology: Researchers report that nucleated cell counts were estimated from reference gene primer amplification. The repertoire was sequenced with immunoSEQ multiplex PCR; TCRdb's copy has only in-frame clones and lacks some. V, J and clone size were drawn from that table, and D and trimming were deduced from the DNA. The table has about 73,000 clones, approximately 88% seen once. These data are taken from a study of blood T cell repertoires in COVID-19. Across the whole study: COVID-19 samples, acute and convalescent, were from the United States, Italy and Spain. The analysed material was cDNA or gDNA that came from T cells, B-cell-depleted T cells, or PBMCs.

Trimming cost V 1 base and J 8 bases, with 14 bases left between them. Per germline, CDR1 SGHTA and CDR2 FQGNSA. The CDR3 covers 15 residues. The V and J genes are TRBV7-2 and TRBJ1-4; D is undetermined. The clonotype was recovered from a man at least 80 years old with active or convalescent COVID-19. Sequenced material: peripheral blood. The CDR3 coding sequence is TGTGCCAGCAGCTTAGGGCTGGGTTTGGAGGAAAAACTGTTTTTT. Translation: CASSLGLGLEEKLFF.